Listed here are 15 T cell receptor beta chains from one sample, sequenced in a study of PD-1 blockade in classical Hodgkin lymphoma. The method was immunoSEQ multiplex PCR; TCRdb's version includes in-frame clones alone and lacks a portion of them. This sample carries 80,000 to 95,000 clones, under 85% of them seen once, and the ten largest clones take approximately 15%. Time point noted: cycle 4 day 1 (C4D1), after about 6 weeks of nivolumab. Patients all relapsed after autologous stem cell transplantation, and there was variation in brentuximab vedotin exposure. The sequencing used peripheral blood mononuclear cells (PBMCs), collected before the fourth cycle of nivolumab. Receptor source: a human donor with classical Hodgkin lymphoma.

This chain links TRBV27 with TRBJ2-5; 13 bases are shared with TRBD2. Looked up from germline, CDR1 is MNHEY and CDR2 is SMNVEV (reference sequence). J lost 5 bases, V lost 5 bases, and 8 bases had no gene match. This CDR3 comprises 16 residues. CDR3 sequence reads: CASSPGRTSGSETQYF. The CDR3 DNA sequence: TGTGCCAGCAGTCCCGGGAGGACTAGCGGGAGCGAGACCCAGTACTTC.

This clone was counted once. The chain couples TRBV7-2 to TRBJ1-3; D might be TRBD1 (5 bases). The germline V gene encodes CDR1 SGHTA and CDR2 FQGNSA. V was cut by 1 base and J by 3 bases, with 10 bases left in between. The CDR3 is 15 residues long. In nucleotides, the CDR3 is TGTGCCAGCAGCTTAGGGGGCGGGGTTGGAAACACCATATATTTT. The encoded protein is CASSLGGGVGNTIYF.

CDR3 sequence: CASSPQGTGPGELFF. In nucleotides, the CDR3 is TGTGCCAGCAGTCCACAGGGGACGGGACCCGGGGAGCTGTTTTTT. This chain uses TRBV6-6 with TRBJ2-2; 7 nucleotides agree with TRBD1. The CDR3 covers 15 residues. From germline, CDR1 is MNHNY and CDR2 SVGAGI (reference sequence). The junction had 9 bases not matched to a gene; V was cut back by 5 bases and J by 6 bases.

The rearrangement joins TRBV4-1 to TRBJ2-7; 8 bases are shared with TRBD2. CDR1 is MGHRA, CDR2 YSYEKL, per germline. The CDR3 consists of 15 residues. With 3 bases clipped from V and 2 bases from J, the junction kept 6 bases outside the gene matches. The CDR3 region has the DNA TGCGCCAGCAGCCACTTAGCGGGATCCCCCTACGAGCAGTACTTC. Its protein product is CASSHLAGSPYEQYF.

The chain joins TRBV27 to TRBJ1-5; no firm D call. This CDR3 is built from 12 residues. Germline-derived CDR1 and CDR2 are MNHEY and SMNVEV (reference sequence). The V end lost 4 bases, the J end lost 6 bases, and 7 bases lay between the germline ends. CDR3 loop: CASSSPGQPQHF. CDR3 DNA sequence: TGTGCCAGCAGTTCACCAGGTCAGCCCCAGCATTTT.

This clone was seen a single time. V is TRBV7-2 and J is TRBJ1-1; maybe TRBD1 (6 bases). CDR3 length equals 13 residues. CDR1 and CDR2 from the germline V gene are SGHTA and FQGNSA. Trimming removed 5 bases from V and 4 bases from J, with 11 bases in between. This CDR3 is CASSPKGGTEAFF. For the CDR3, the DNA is TGTGCCAGCAGCCCGAAGGGGGGCACTGAAGCTTTCTTT.

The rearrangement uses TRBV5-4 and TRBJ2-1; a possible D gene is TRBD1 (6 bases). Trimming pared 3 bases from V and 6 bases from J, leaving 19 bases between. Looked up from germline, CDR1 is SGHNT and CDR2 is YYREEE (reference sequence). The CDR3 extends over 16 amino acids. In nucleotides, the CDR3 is TGTGCCAGCAGCTCACCTGGGCAGGGGAAGGTCAATGAGCAGTTCTTC. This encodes CASSSPGQGKVNEQFF.

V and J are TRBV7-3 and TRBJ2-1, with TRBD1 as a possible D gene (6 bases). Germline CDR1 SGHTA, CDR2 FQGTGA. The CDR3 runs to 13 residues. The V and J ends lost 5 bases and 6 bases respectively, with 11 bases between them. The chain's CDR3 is CASSPTDSNEQFF. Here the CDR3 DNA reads TGTGCCAGCAGCCCCACGGACAGCAATGAGCAGTTCTTC.

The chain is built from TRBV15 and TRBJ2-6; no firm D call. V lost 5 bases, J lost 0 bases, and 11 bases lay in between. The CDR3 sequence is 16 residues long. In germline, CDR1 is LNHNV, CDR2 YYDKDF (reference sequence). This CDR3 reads CATSARAISGANVLTF. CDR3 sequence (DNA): TGTGCCACCAGCGCCCGGGCCATCTCTGGGGCCAACGTCCTGACTTTC.

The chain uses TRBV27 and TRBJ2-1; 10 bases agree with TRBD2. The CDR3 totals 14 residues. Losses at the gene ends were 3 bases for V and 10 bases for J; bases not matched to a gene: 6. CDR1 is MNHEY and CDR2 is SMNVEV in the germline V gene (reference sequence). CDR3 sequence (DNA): TGTGCCAGCAGTTTCAGTCTAGCGGGAGTAGAGCAGTTCTTC. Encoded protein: CASSFSLAGVEQFF.

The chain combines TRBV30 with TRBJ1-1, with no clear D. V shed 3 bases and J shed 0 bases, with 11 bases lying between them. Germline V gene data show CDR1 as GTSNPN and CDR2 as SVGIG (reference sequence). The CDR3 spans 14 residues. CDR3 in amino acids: CAWRKQRMNTEAFF. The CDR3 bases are TGTGCCTGGAGAAAACAGAGGATGAACACTGAAGCTTTCTTT.

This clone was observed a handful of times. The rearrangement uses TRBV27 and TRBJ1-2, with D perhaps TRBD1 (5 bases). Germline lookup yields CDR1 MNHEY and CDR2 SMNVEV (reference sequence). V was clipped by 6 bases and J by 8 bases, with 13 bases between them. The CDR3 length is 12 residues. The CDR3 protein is CASRLGVGGYTF. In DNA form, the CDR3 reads TGTGCCAGCAGATTGGGGGTTGGAGGCTACACCTTC.

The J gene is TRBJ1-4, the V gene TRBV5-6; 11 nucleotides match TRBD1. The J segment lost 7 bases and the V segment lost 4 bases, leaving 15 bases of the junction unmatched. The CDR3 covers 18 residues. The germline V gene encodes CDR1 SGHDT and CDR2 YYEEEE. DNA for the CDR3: TGTGCCAGCAGCCCGACCGGGACAGGGGGGCCGTACGGTGAAAAACTGTTTTTT. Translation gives CASSPTGTGGPYGEKLFF.

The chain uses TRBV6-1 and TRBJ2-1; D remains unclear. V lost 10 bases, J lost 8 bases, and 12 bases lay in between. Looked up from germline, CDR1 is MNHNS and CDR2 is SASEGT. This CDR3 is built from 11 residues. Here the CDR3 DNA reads TGTGCCACCCGAGTTTGGGATGAGCAGTTCTTC. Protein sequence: CATRVWDEQFF.

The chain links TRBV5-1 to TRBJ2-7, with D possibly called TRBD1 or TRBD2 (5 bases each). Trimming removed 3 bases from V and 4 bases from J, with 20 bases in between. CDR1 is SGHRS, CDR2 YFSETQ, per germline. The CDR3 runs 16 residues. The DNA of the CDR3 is TGCGCCAGCAGCTATGGGGGTGGCGAGGGATCGTACGAGCAGTACTTC. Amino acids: CASSYGGGEGSYEQYF.